Given below is one T cell receptor beta chain in context. This specimen comes from a study of blood T cell repertoires in COVID-19. On the study more broadly: COVID-19 samples from acute and convalescent phases originated in the United States, Italy and Spain.

Original processing notes: Reference gene primers were amplified, and this amplification served to estimate nucleated cell counts. Repertoires were generated with immunoSEQ multiplex PCR, while TCRdb's copy carries only in-frame clones and drops some. That table is the source of V, J and clone size, and D and trimming were worked out from the DNA. The repertoire holds about 170,000 clones, around four fifths seen once, with around 7.7% in the top ten. V lost 3 bases and J 7 bases, leaving 12 bases between the germline ends. This CDR3 region has 13 residues. The sequence derives from a man between 40 and 49 years old who had recovered from COVID-19. The V call is TRBV12-3 or TRBV12-4, the J call TRBJ1-2; a possible D gene is TRBD1 (5 bases). The sample consisted of peripheral blood. CDR3 nucleotide sequence: TGTGCCAGCAGTTTTGGGGGGTCGGGTGGCTACACCTTC. Encoded protein: CASSFGGSGGYTF.